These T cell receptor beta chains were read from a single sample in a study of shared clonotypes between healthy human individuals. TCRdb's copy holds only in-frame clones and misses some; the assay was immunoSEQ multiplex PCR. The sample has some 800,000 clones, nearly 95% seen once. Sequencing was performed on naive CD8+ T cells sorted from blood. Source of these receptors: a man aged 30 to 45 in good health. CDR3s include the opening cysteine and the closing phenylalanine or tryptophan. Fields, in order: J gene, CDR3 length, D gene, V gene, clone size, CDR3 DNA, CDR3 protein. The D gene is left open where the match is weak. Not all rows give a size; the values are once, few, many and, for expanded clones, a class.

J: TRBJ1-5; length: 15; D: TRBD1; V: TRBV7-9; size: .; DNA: TGTGCCAGCAGCGGGGGACAGGGGGCGGTTCAGCCCCAGCATTTT; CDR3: CASSGGQGAVQPQHF
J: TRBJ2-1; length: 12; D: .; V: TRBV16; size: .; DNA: TGTGCCAGCAGCCCCATGGGGAATGAGCAGTTCTTC; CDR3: CASSPMGNEQFF
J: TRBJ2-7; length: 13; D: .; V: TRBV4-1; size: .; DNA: TGCGCCAGCAGCCACCGGGTAGCCTACGAGCAGTACTTC; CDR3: CASSHRVAYEQYF
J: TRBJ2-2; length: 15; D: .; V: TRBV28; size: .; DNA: TGTGCCAGCAGTTTATGGGGGTGGAACACCGGGGAGCTGTTTTTT; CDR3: CASSLWGWNTGELFF
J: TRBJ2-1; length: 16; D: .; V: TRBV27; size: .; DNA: TGTGCCAGTAGCGAGCTGGACGCGTTACTCTACAATGAGCAGTTCTTC; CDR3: CASSELDALLYNEQFF
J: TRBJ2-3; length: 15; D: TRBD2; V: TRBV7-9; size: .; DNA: TGTGCCAGCAGGTATTTAGCGGGAGGGCGAGATACGCAGTATTTT; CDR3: CASRYLAGGRDTQYF
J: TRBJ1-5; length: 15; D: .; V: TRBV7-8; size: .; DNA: TGTGCCAGCAGCTTAGGAGGCACTAGCAATCAGCCCCAGCATTTT; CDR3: CASSLGGTSNQPQHF
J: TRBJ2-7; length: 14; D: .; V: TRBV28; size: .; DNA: TGTGCCAGCAGTTCCACTGCCGTAGCCTACGAGCAGTACTTC; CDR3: CASSSTAVAYEQYF
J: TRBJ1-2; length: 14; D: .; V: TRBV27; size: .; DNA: TGTGCCAGCCGGGGAGTCCCCCCTAAAGGAGGCTACACCTTC; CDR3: CASRGVPPKGGYTF
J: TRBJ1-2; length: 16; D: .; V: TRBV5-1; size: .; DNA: TGCGCCAGCAGCTTGAACCTAGAAACAGGGACCTATGGCTACACCTTC; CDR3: CASSLNLETGTYGYTF
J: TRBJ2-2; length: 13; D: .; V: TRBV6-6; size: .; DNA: TGTGCCAGCAGACACAAGGGCACCGGGGAGCTGTTTTTT; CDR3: CASRHKGTGELFF
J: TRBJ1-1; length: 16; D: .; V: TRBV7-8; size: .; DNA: TGTGCCAGCAGCTTAGTGGCGGGGGCCCTAGACACTGAAGCTTTCTTT; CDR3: CASSLVAGALDTEAFF
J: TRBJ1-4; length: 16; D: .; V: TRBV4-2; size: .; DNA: TGTGCCAGCAGCCAAGATAGTATGGCGGAAAATGAAAAACTGTTTTTT; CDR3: CASSQDSMAENEKLFF
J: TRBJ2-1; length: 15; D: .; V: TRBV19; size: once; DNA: TGTGCCAGTAGTTTTGATCAGACGGGAGAGAATGAGCAGTTCTTC; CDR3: CASSFDQTGENEQFF
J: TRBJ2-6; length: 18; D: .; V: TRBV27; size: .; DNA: TGTGCCAGCAAAACTCAGGGACCCTCCGGCTCTGGGGCCAACGTCCTGACTTTC; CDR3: CASKTQGPSGSGANVLTF
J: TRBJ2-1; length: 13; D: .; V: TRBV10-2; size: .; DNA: TGCGCCAGCAGGAGGCAGCTTTTGGATGAGCAGTTCTTC; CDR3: CASRRQLLDEQFF
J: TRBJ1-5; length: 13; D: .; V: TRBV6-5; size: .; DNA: TGTGCCAGCAGTTCCTCCTATTATCAGCCCCAGCATTTT; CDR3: CASSSSYYQPQHF
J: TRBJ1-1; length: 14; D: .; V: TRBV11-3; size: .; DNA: TGTGCCAGCAGCTCTCACAAAGGGAGTCGACGGGCTTTCTTT; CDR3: CASSSHKGSRRAFF
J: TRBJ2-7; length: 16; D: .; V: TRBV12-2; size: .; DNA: TGTGCAAGTCGCTTAGCTGGTAGCGGGAGTCCCTACGAGCAGTACTTC; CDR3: CASRLAGSGSPYEQYF
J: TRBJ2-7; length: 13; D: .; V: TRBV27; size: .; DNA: TGTGCCAGCAGTTACAGGGTCACCTACGAGCAGTACTTC; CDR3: CASSYRVTYEQYF
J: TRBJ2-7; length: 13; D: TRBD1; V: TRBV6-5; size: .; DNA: TGTGCCAGCAGTTACGGGACAGGGTACGAGCAGTACTTC; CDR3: CASSYGTGYEQYF
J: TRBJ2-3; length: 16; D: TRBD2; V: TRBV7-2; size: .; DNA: TGTGCCAGCAGCTCTAGCCTAGCGGTCCCCACAGATACGCAGTATTTT; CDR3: CASSSSLAVPTDTQYF
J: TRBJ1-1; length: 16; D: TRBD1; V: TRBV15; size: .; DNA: TGTGCCACCACCCCAGGGGGCGGGGTGATGAACACTGAAGCTTTCTTT; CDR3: CATTPGGGVMNTEAFF
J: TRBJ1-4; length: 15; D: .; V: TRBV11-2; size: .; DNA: TGTGCCAGCAGCCCCACAGGGTCGGCTAATGAAAAACTGTTTTTT; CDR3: CASSPTGSANEKLFF
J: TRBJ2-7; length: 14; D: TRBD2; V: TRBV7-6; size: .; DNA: TGTGCCAGCAGCCTTAGCGGGGGGCTCTACGAGCAGTACTTC; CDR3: CASSLSGGLYEQYF
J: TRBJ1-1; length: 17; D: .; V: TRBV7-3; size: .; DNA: TGTGCCAGCAGCCCTCGCACCGGGACGGAACTGAACACTGAAGCTTTCTTT; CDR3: CASSPRTGTELNTEAFF
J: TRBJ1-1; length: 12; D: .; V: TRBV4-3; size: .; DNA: TGCGCCAGCAACCCAAGACAGCTTACCGCTTTCTTT; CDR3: CASNPRQLTAFF
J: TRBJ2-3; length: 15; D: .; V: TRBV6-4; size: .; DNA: TGTGCCAGCAGTGACTTGGGGGCAAGCACAGATACGCAGTATTTT; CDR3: CASSDLGASTDTQYF
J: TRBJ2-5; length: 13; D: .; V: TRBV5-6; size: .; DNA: TGTGCCAGCAGCTTGTCCCAGGGGGAGACCCAGTACTTC; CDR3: CASSLSQGETQYF
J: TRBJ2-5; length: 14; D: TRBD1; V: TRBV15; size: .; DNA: TGTGCCACCAACCTGGGACAGGGGATGGAGACCCAGTACTTC; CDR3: CATNLGQGMETQYF
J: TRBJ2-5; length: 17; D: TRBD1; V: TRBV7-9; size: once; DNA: TGTGCCAGCAGCTCAAAAAAGGGACAGGGGGCCGGAGAGACCCAGTACTTC; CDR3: CASSSKKGQGAGETQYF
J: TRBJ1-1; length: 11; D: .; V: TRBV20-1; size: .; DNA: TGCAGTGCCCCCGCGGACACTGAAGCTTTCTTT; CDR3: CSAPADTEAFF
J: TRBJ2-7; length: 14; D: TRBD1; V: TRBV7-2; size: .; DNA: TGTGCCAGCAGCGCACCGGACAGGGAATACGAGCAGTACTTC; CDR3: CASSAPDREYEQYF
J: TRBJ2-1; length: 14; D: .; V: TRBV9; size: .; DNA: TGTGCCAGCAGCGCCGCAGGGTTGGTCGATGAGCAGTTCTTC; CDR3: CASSAAGLVDEQFF
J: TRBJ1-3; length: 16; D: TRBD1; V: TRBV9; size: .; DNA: TGTGCCAGCAACTCCGGGACAGGGGGCTCTGGAAACACCATATATTTT; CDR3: CASNSGTGGSGNTIYF
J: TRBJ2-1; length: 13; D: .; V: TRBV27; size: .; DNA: TGTGCCAGCAGTTCGAGGGTGTACAATGAGCAGTTCTTC; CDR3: CASSSRVYNEQFF
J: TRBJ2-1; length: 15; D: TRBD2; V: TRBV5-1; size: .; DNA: TGCGCCAGCAGCATCTCAGTGACTAGCACGGATGAGCAGTTCTTC; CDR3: CASSISVTSTDEQFF
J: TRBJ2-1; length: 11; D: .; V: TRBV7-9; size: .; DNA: TGTGCCAGCAGGGACAACAATGAGCAGTTCTTC; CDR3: CASRDNNEQFF
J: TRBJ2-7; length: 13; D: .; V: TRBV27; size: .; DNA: TGTGCCAGCAGTTTTGGACAGATGTACGAGCAGTACTTC; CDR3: CASSFGQMYEQYF
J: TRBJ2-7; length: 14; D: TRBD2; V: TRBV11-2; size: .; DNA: TGTGCCAGCAGCCTAAGCGGGAGTCGGTACGAGCAGTACTTC; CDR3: CASSLSGSRYEQYF
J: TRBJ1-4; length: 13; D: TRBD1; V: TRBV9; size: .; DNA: TGTGCCACAAGGACAGGGACGGGGGAAAAACTGTTTTTT; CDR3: CATRTGTGEKLFF
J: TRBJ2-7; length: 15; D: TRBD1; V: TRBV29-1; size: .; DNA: TGCAGCGTTGAAGATGGGACAGGGCTGACCTACGAGCAGTACTTC; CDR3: CSVEDGTGLTYEQYF
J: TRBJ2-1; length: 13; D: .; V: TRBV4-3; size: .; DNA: TGCGCCAGCAGCCCCCCTAATCCGGGCGAGCAGTTCTTC; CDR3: CASSPPNPGEQFF
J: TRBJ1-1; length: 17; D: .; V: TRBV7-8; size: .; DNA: TGTGCCAGCAGCTCCCCCCAGGACTTAGGGGTGAACACTGAAGCTTTCTTT; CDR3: CASSSPQDLGVNTEAFF
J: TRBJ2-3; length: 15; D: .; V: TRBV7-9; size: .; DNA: TGTGCCAGCAGCTTAGCGCAGAACTCGGGAGATACGCAGTATTTT; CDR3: CASSLAQNSGDTQYF
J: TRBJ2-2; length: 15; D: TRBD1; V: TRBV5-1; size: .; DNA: TGCGCCAGCAGCCGAGGGGGCGTCAGAACCGGGGAGCTGTTTTTT; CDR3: CASSRGGVRTGELFF
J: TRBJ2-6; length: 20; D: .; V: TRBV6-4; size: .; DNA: TGTGCCAGCAGTGACTCGTTTCGAGGGGCGCTACTCTCTGGGGCCAACGTCCTGACTTTC; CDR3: CASSDSFRGALLSGANVLTF
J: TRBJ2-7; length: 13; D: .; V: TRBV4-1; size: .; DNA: TGCGCCAGCAGCCGAGCGCGGGACTACGAGCAGTACTTC; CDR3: CASSRARDYEQYF
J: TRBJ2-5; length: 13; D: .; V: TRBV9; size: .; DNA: TGTGCCAGCAGCCGACACGGAGTGGAGACCCAGTACTTC; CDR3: CASSRHGVETQYF
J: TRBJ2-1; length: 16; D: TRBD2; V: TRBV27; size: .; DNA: TGTGCCAGCAGCCGCGGACTAGCGGGTACCTACAATGAGCAGTTCTTC; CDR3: CASSRGLAGTYNEQFF